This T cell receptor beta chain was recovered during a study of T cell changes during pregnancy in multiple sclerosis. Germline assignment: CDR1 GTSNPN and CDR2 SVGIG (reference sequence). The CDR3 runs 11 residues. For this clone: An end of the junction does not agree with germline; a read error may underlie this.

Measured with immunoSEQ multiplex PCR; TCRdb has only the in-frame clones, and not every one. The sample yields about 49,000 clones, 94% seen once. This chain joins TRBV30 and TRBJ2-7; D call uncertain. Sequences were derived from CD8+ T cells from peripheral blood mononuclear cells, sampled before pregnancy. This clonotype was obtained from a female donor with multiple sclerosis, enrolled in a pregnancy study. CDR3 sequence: CAWSVSSSPLF. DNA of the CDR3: TGTGCCTGGAGTGTAAGCTCTAGTCCACTCTTC.